The rows below give T cell receptor beta chains drawn from one sample of a study of shared clonotypes between healthy human individuals. Measured with immunoSEQ multiplex PCR; TCRdb has only the in-frame clones, and not every one. The table lists millions of clones, approximately 94% of them singletons. Sequenced sample: naive CD8+ T cells sorted from blood. The receptors shown here come from a man between 18 and 29 years old in good health. Each CDR3 is given with its conserved first and last residue. Each record gives: clone size, V gene, CDR3 length, D gene, J gene, CDR3 protein, CDR3 DNA. D genes are given only for firm matches. Size values are once, few and many counts, or a class for expanded clones, and some rows have none.

NA	TRBV19	16	TRBD1	TRBJ1-2	CASSMSETGGFYGYTF	TGTGCCAGTAGTATGTCCGAGACAGGGGGCTTCTATGGCTACACCTTC
NA	TRBV9	13	NA	TRBJ2-7	CASGTGAPHEQYF	TGTGCCAGCGGGACGGGGGCCCCCCACGAGCAGTACTTC
once	TRBV29-1	16	TRBD1	TRBJ2-5	CSVEGQNLPYQETQYF	TGCAGCGTTGAGGGACAGAACCTTCCTTACCAAGAGACCCAGTACTTC
NA	TRBV2	18	NA	TRBJ1-1	CASSVYLSADFMNTEAFF	TGTGCCAGCAGTGTTTATCTAAGCGCCGACTTTATGAACACTGAAGCTTTCTTT
once	TRBV11-1	19	TRBD2	TRBJ2-7	CASSLTLTSGRVNCLEQYF	TGTGCCAGCAGCTTAACCCTGACTAGCGGGAGGGTTAATTGCTTAGAGCAGTACTTC
NA	TRBV5-4	14	NA	TRBJ2-7	CASKNFADSYEQYF	TGTGCCAGCAAAAACTTTGCCGACTCCTACGAGCAGTACTTC
NA	TRBV19	12	NA	TRBJ2-7	CASSGPGDEQYF	TGTGCCAGTAGTGGCCCGGGAGACGAGCAGTACTTC
NA	TRBV25-1	15	NA	TRBJ1-4	CASSEWAGAGEKLFF	TGTGCCAGCAGTGAATGGGCAGGGGCGGGGGAAAAACTGTTTTTT
NA	TRBV5-6	17	TRBD2	TRBJ2-3	CASTKPGLAGSTDTQYF	TGTGCCAGCACCAAACCGGGACTAGCGGGATCTACAGATACGCAGTATTTT
NA	TRBV20-1	11	NA	TRBJ2-7	CTRIGEYEQYF	TGCACCCGGATAGGGGAATACGAGCAGTACTTC
NA	TRBV29-1	14	TRBD2	TRBJ2-3	CSVEWGLAGGTQYF	TGCAGCGTTGAATGGGGACTAGCGGGAGGCACGCAGTATTTT
NA	TRBV28	16	NA	TRBJ2-3	CASSPRTVTSTDTQYF	TGTGCCAGCAGTCCCCGGACAGTGACTAGCACAGATACGCAGTATTTT
NA	TRBV11-2	14	NA	TRBJ2-7	CASSVAGAYYEQYF	TGTGCCAGCAGCGTGGCAGGGGCGTACTACGAGCAGTACTTC
NA	TRBV11-2	13	NA	TRBJ1-1	CASSLPGDTEAFF	TGTGCCAGCAGCTTACCAGGGGACACTGAAGCTTTCTTT
NA	TRBV9	15	NA	TRBJ2-1	CASSVGGHAYNEQFF	TGTGCCAGCAGCGTAGGTGGGCACGCCTACAATGAGCAGTTCTTC
NA	TRBV29-1	18	TRBD2	TRBJ2-7	CSVEEGIGTSGGADEQYF	TGCAGCGTTGAAGAGGGGATTGGGACTAGCGGGGGGGCCGACGAGCAGTACTTC
NA	TRBV30	14	NA	TRBJ2-2	CAWNWGSNTGELFF	TGTGCCTGGAATTGGGGGTCCAACACCGGGGAGCTGTTTTTT
NA	TRBV7-8	17	TRBD2	TRBJ2-3	CASSFHLAGSGTDTQYF	TGTGCCAGCAGCTTCCACTTAGCGGGGTCGGGCACAGATACGCAGTATTTT
NA	TRBV13	15	TRBD2	TRBJ2-1	CASSWTSGGANEQFF	TGTGCCAGCAGCTGGACTAGCGGGGGGGCGAATGAGCAGTTCTTC
NA	TRBV4-1	16	TRBD2	TRBJ2-7	CASSQDPSGRSYEQYF	TGCGCCAGCAGCCAAGATCCTAGCGGGAGATCCTACGAGCAGTACTTC
NA	TRBV7-2	15	TRBD2	TRBJ2-7	CASSFWRENPYEQYF	TGTGCCAGCAGCTTTTGGCGGGAGAATCCCTACGAGCAGTACTTC
NA	TRBV19	13	TRBD1	TRBJ2-7	CASSISRGNEQYF	TGTGCCAGTAGTATCTCCAGGGGGAACGAGCAGTACTTC
NA	TRBV2	13	NA	TRBJ1-4	CASSGFPNEKLFF	TGTGCCAGCAGCGGGTTTCCAAACGAAAAACTGTTTTTT
NA	TRBV4-2	12	NA	TRBJ2-3	CASSHPTDTQYF	TGTGCCAGCAGCCACCCCACAGATACGCAGTATTTT
NA	TRBV13	14	NA	TRBJ2-7	CASSLQGGGYEQYF	TGTGCCAGCAGCTTGCAGGGGGGAGGGTACGAGCAGTACTTC
NA	TRBV4-1	15	TRBD1	TRBJ1-6	CASSQEGQGNSPLHF	TGCGCCAGCAGCCAAGAGGGACAGGGAAACTCACCCCTCCACTTT
NA	TRBV9	14	NA	TRBJ2-1	CASSVGGWGDEQFF	TGTGCCAGCAGCGTAGGCGGTTGGGGCGATGAGCAGTTCTTC
NA	TRBV7-2	15	TRBD1	TRBJ1-2	CASSAPGQGYYGYTF	TGTGCCAGCAGCGCCCCGGGACAGGGGTACTATGGCTACACCTTC
few	TRBV19	15	NA	TRBJ1-4	CASSIGSGPNEKLFF	TGTGCCAGTAGTATCGGTTCCGGCCCTAATGAAAAACTGTTTTTT
NA	TRBV19	15	NA	TRBJ2-3	CASSIGPGIADTQYF	TGTGCCAGTAGTATAGGGCCGGGGATAGCAGATACGCAGTATTTT
NA	TRBV11-2	16	TRBD2	TRBJ2-3	CASSGVAGANTDTQYF	TGTGCCAGCAGCGGAGTAGCGGGAGCTAACACAGATACGCAGTATTTT
NA	TRBV2	15	TRBD2	TRBJ2-7	CASSDRGTSRGEQYF	TGTGCCAGCAGCGACCGAGGGACTAGCAGGGGCGAGCAGTACTTC
NA	TRBV28	15	NA	TRBJ1-6	CASSLRVGVASPLHF	TGTGCCAGCAGTTTACGTGTAGGGGTTGCTTCACCCCTCCACTTT
NA	TRBV30	14	TRBD1	TRBJ2-5	CAWREQGAGETQYF	TGTGCCTGGAGGGAGCAGGGGGCAGGAGAGACCCAGTACTTC
NA	TRBV27	15	NA	TRBJ1-3	CASSLGASSGNTIYF	TGTGCCAGCAGTTTAGGCGCGAGCTCTGGAAACACCATATATTTT
NA	TRBV18	12	NA	TRBJ2-7	CASSHQDNEQYF	TGTGCCAGCTCGCACCAGGATAACGAGCAGTACTTC
NA	TRBV14	15	NA	TRBJ1-4	CASRDPGSTNEKLFF	TGTGCCAGCAGGGATCCAGGGTCAACTAATGAAAAACTGTTTTTT
NA	TRBV9	14	NA	TRBJ2-7	CASSPFKGPYEQYF	TGTGCCAGCAGCCCCTTTAAGGGGCCCTACGAGCAGTACTTC
NA	TRBV4-2	16	TRBD1	TRBJ1-2	CASSQALTGGDYGYTF	TGTGCCAGCAGCCAAGCTCTGACAGGGGGCGACTATGGCTACACCTTC
NA	TRBV27	14	NA	TRBJ2-5	CASSLYVDQETQYF	TGTGCCAGCAGTTTATACGTCGACCAAGAGACCCAGTACTTC
NA	TRBV10-2	16	TRBD2	TRBJ2-7	CASSEIAGGKRYEQYF	TGCGCCAGCAGTGAAATAGCGGGGGGAAAGAGGTACGAGCAGTACTTC
NA	TRBV9	11	NA	TRBJ2-7	CASSTGIEQYF	TGTGCCAGCAGCACAGGGATCGAGCAGTACTTC
NA	TRBV7-9	15	NA	TRBJ2-2	CASSPDSANTGELFF	TGTGCCAGCAGTCCGGACTCCGCGAACACCGGGGAGCTGTTTTTT
NA	TRBV5-6	15	NA	TRBJ1-6	CASSLSTRGPSPLHF	TGTGCCAGCAGCCTATCAACTCGAGGACCGTCACCCCTCCACTTT
NA	TRBV5-1	13	NA	TRBJ2-2	CASSWTNTGELFF	TGCGCCAGCAGCTGGACGAACACCGGGGAGCTGTTTTTT
NA	TRBV6-5	13	NA	TRBJ1-6	CASSYGNNSPLHF	TGTGCCAGCAGTTATGGGAATAATTCACCCCTCCACTTT
NA	TRBV2	16	NA	TRBJ1-1	CASSGGGPLLNTEAFF	TGTGCCAGCAGTGGGGGGGGACCACTTCTGAACACTGAAGCTTTCTTT
NA	TRBV5-4	15	TRBD2	TRBJ2-7	CASSLGLAGTDEQYF	TGTGCCAGCAGCTTGGGACTAGCGGGAACAGACGAGCAGTACTTC
NA	TRBV4-1	15	NA	TRBJ2-7	CASSQSPSYSYEQYF	TGCGCCAGCAGCCAATCCCCTTCTTACTCCTACGAGCAGTACTTC
NA	TRBV11-2	16	TRBD2	TRBJ2-7	CASSSTTSGRPYEQYF	TGTGCCAGCAGCTCCACGACTAGCGGGAGGCCCTACGAGCAGTACTTC
NA	TRBV5-1	16	NA	TRBJ2-2	CASSLIRGEHPGELFF	TGCGCCAGCAGCTTGATCAGGGGAGAACACCCCGGGGAGCTGTTTTTT
NA	TRBV27	13	NA	TRBJ2-2	CASSLLGTGELFF	TGTGCCAGCAGTTTACTAGGCACCGGGGAGCTGTTTTTT
NA	TRBV28	15	TRBD1	TRBJ2-7	CASSSGQGRYGEQYF	TGTGCCAGCAGTTCGGGACAGGGCAGGTACGGCGAGCAGTACTTC
NA	TRBV5-1	13	NA	TRBJ1-6	CASSYDLNSPLHF	TGCGCCAGCAGCTATGACCTGAATTCACCCCTCCACTTT
NA	TRBV29-1	13	NA	TRBJ2-7	CSVVIGAVNEQYF	TGCAGCGTTGTGATCGGAGCGGTAAACGAGCAGTACTTC
NA	TRBV9	15	TRBD1	TRBJ1-6	CASSVGVGGNSPLHF	TGTGCCAGCAGCGTAGGCGTAGGGGGCAACTCACCCCTCCACTTT
NA	TRBV28	13	NA	TRBJ2-7	CASSFSGTYEQYF	TGTGCCAGCAGTTTTTCAGGGACCTACGAGCAGTACTTC
once	TRBV7-6	13	NA	TRBJ1-1	CASSLGKGTEAFF	TGTGCCAGCAGCTTAGGAAAGGGGACTGAAGCTTTCTTT